The 19 T cell receptor beta chains listed next were all sequenced from one sample in a study of shared clonotypes between healthy human individuals. Sequencing was performed with immunoSEQ multiplex PCR; in TCRdb, only in-frame clones are kept and a portion is missing. The profile shows roughly 2 million clones, roughly 96% of them singletons. The source material was naive CD4+ T cells sorted from blood. As for subset: CD45RA+ positively selected. Receptor source: a man younger than 30 in good health.

V usage is TRBV12-5 and J usage is TRBJ2-1; TRBD1 matches at 9 bases. The V segment lost 1 base and the J segment 3 bases; nucleotides outside the gene matches: 4. The germline CDR1 and CDR2 sequences are LGHNT and FRNRAP. The CDR3 covers 16 residues. CDR3 sequence reads: CASGLAVGQGYNEQFF. In DNA form, the CDR3 reads TGTGCTAGTGGTTTGGCCGTGGGACAGGGCTACAATGAGCAGTTCTTC.

J is TRBJ1-4 and V is TRBV9; the D gene is possibly TRBD1 (5 bases). Trimming pared 4 bases from V and 4 bases from J, leaving 14 bases between. Per germline, CDR1 SGDLS and CDR2 YYNGEE. This CDR3 has 15 residues. The CDR3 here is CASSPRGVLNEKLFF. CDR3 DNA sequence: TGTGCCAGCAGCCCAAGAGGGGTTCTTAATGAAAAACTGTTTTTT.

The chain employs TRBV7-2 and TRBJ2-7; 10 bases line up with TRBD1. Germline assignment: CDR1 SGHTA and CDR2 FQGNSA. The CDR3 sequence is 15 residues long. V shed 8 bases, J shed 2 bases, and the junction held 9 bases outside the gene matches. The CDR3 DNA sequence: TGTGCCAGCCTGAAAGGGACAGGGGCCCCCTACGAGCAGTACTTC. It encodes CASLKGTGAPYEQYF. The full variable domain, completed using reference TRBV7-2 and TRBJ2-7, is GAGVSQSPSNKVTEKGKDVELRCDPISGHTALYWYRQSLGQGLEFLIYFQGNSAPDKSGLPSDRFSAERTGGSVSTLTIQRTQQEDSAVYLCASLKGTGAPYEQYFGPGTRLTVT.

V usage is TRBV4-1 and J usage is TRBJ1-3, with 9 bases fitting TRBD1. The CDR3 length is 20 residues. From germline, CDR1 is MGHRA and CDR2 YSYEKL. J lost 0 bases, V lost 2 bases, and 14 bases had no gene match. The DNA for the CDR3 is TGCGCCAGCAGCCAATCCGGGACAGGGTATTCGGAACCCTCTGGAAACACCATATATTTT. It codes for CASSQSGTGYSEPSGNTIYF.

The chain recombines TRBV14 with TRBJ2-1, with 9 bases matching TRBD1. The CDR3 covers 16 residues. Unmatched junction bases numbered 3, after V lost 3 bases and J lost 0 bases. Per germline, CDR1 SGHDN and CDR2 FVKESK. The CDR3: CASSQVTGGSYNEQFF. The CDR3, as DNA: TGTGCCAGCAGCCAGGTGACAGGGGGCTCCTACAATGAGCAGTTCTTC.

This chain joins TRBV28 and TRBJ2-3, with D possibly matching TRBD1 (6 bases). Looked up from germline, CDR1 is MDHEN and CDR2 is SYDVKM. The V gene lost 3 bases and the J gene lost 0 bases, with 10 bases spanning the gap. This CDR3 region has 15 residues. The CDR3 is CASSFAGASTDTQYF. In nucleotides, the CDR3 is TGTGCCAGCAGTTTCGCAGGGGCCAGCACAGATACGCAGTATTTT.

The chain links TRBV6-7 to TRBJ1-5, with unresolved D. TRBV6-7 is an ORF for which the function is uncertain. Trimming removed 4 bases from V and 0 bases from J, with 7 bases in between. The CDR3 runs to 14 residues. The CDR3 DNA reads as TGTGCCAGCAGTTCCGGACTTAGCAATCAGCCCCAGCATTTT. Protein product: CASSSGLSNQPQHF.

This sequence joins TRBV6-5 and TRBJ1-2; 11 positions agree with TRBD1. This CDR3 is built from 15 residues. In germline, CDR1 is MNHEY, CDR2 SVGAGI. Germline trimming cut 6 bases from V and 6 bases from J; bases unmatched to any gene: 9. CDR3 in amino acids: CASSRGDRGDDGYTF. The CDR3 region has the DNA TGTGCCAGCAGCCGGGGGGACAGGGGGGATGATGGCTACACCTTC.

The chain links TRBV21-1 to TRBJ2-7; TRBD1 is the table's D call, not checked against the DNA. TRBV21-1 is a known pseudogene. CDR3 length equals 14 residues. The CDR3 nucleotides read TGTGCCAGCAGCAAAGGTAACAGGGCCTACGAGCAGTACTTC. Amino acids: CASSKGNRAYEQYF.

This clone has just a few counts. Other DNA sequences within the sample encode an identical CDR3. DNA of the CDR3: TGCGCCAGCAGCTTGGAAGGTAGCAATCAGCCCCAGCATTTT. Translated, it gives CASSLEGSNQPQHF. The chain is built from TRBV5-1 and TRBJ1-5; D is undetermined. V was cut by 0 bases and J by 0 bases, with 4 bases left in between. CDR1 SGHRS and CDR2 YFSETQ come from the germline V gene. This CDR3 comprises 14 residues.

The gene calls are TRBV23-1 and TRBJ1-6; 10 positions match TRBD1. TRBV23-1 is assigned to the ORF class and has an uncertain function. The CDR3 has 14 residues. With 7 bases clipped from V and 10 bases from J, the junction kept 7 bases outside the gene matches. The CDR3 DNA follows: TGCGCCAGCATTTCCCGGGACAGGGGCTCACCCCTCCACTTT. This gives the protein CASISRDRGSPLHF.

The V call is TRBV9, the J call TRBJ1-2; D is uncertain. This CDR3 spans 14 amino acids. The ends were cut back, 4 bases at V and 8 bases at J, with 18 bases in the middle. Germline CDR1 and CDR2: SGDLS and YYNGEE. CDR3 nucleotide sequence: TGTGCCAGCAGCCCCGAGGGTATGGTCCGAGGCTACACCTTC. Translating it yields CASSPEGMVRGYTF.

The V gene is TRBV18, the J gene TRBJ1-1, with D possibly matching TRBD1 (6 bases). The CDR3 extends over 15 amino acids. Trimming removed 8 bases from V and 1 base from J, with 17 bases in between. The V gene's germline CDR1 is KGHSH and CDR2 LQKENI. The CDR3 DNA reads as TGTGCCAGCACTTATTCCGGACAGACGAACACTGAAGCTTTCTTT. This gives the protein CASTYSGQTNTEAFF.

This clone occurred once. V gene TRBV7-9 combines with J gene TRBJ2-7, with a tentative D call TRBD1 (7 bases). From germline, CDR1 is SEHNR and CDR2 FQNEAQ (reference sequence). Trimming stripped 8 bases from V and 6 bases from J, with 20 bases between. CDR3 length: 14 amino acids. In DNA form, the CDR3 reads TGTGCCAGCCCCCGAGGGGGGACAGCCGGCGAGCAGTACTTC. Its translation is CASPRGGTAGEQYF.

With respect to this clone: Other DNA sequences in this sample translate to the same CDR3. The chain employs TRBV5-1 and TRBJ1-5; TRBD1 agrees at 7 bases. J lost 1 base, V lost 4 bases, and 2 bases had no gene match. The CDR3 is 14 residues long. Germline V CDR1 and CDR2: SGHRS, YFSETQ. The CDR3 sequence: CASSPTGSNQPQHF. CDR3 DNA: TGCGCCAGCAGCCCGACAGGGAGCAATCAGCCCCAGCATTTT.

V usage is TRBV21-1 and J usage is TRBJ2-5; the table's TRBD2 call for D was not verified on the DNA. TRBV21-1 is deemed a pseudogene. There are 13 residues in the CDR3. CDR3 in amino acids: CASSPSGQETQYF. The DNA for the CDR3 is TGTGCCAGCAGCCCTAGCGGGCAAGAGACCCAGTACTTC.

The chain employs TRBV7-8 and TRBJ2-1; the D gene is possibly TRBD2 (6 bases). The CDR3 loop spans 13 amino acids. V was pared by 3 bases and J by 5 bases, with 8 bases between. CDR1 is SGHVS, CDR2 FQNEAQ, per germline. CDR3 DNA: TGTGCCAGCAGCTTTGGACTAAACAATGAGCAGTTCTTC. Protein: CASSFGLNNEQFF.

The rearrangement uses TRBV6-1 and TRBJ2-3; D call uncertain. The CDR3 is 15 residues long. V was clipped by 4 bases and J by 0 bases, with 11 bases between them. Germline V CDR1 and CDR2: MNHNS, SASEGT. The CDR3 reads CASSVQPTSTDTQYF. The CDR3 DNA follows: TGTGCCAGCAGTGTTCAGCCAACTAGCACAGATACGCAGTATTTT.

The rearrangement links TRBV29-1 to TRBJ2-1, with D unresolved. This CDR3 spans 16 amino acids. V shed 2 bases and J shed 4 bases, with 18 bases lying between them. CDR1 is SQVTM and CDR2 is ANQGSEA in the germline V gene. CDR3 coding DNA: TGCAGCGTTGAACGGGTGGGGTCAAACTTATACAATGAGCAGTTCTTC. Its translation: CSVERVGSNLYNEQFF.